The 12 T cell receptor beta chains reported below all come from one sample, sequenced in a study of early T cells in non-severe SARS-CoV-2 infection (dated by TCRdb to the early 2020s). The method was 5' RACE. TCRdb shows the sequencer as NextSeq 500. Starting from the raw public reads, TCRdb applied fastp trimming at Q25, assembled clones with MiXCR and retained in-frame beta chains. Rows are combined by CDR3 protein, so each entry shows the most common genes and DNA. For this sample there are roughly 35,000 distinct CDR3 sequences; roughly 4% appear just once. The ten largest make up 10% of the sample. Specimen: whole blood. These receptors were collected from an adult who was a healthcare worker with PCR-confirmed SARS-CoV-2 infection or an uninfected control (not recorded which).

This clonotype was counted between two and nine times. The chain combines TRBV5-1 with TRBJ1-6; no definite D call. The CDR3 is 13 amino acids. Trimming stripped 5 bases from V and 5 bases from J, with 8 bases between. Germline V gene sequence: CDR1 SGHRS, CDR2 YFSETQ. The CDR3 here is CASRGDDNSPLHF. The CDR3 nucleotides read TGCGCCAGCAGGGGAGATGATAATTCACCCCTCCACTTT.

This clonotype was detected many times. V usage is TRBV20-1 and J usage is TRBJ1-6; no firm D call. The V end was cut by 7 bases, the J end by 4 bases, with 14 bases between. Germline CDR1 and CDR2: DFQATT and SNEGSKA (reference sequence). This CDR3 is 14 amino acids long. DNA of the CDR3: TGCAGTGTTAGGGAGACACGATATAATTCACCCCTCCACTTT. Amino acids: CSVRETRYNSPLHF.

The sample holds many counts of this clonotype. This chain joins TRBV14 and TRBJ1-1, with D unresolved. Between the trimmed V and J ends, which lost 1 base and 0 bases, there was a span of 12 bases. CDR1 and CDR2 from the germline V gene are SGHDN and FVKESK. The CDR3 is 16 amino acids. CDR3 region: CASSQARAALNTEAFF. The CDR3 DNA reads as TGTGCCAGCAGCCAAGCTAGGGCAGCCCTGAACACTGAAGCTTTCTTT.

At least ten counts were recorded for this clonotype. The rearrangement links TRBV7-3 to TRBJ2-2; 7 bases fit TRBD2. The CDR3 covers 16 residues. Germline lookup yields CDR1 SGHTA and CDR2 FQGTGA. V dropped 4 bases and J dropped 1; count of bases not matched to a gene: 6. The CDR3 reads CASSWGIAGNTGELFF. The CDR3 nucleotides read TGTGCCAGCAGCTGGGGAATAGCGGGGAACACCGGGGAGCTGTTTTTT.

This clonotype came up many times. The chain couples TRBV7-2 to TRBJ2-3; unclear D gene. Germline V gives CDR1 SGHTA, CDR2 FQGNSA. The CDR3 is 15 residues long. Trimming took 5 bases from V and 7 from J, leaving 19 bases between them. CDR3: CASSPMAVASNTQYF. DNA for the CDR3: TGTGCCAGCAGCCCGATGGCGGTGGCTTCGAATACGCAGTATTTT.

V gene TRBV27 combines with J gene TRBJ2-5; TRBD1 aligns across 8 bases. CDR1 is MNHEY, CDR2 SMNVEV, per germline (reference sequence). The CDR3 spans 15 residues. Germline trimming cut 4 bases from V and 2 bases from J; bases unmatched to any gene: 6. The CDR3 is CASSSIGQGQETQYF. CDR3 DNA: TGTGCCAGCAGTTCTATTGGACAGGGTCAAGAGACCCAGTACTTC.

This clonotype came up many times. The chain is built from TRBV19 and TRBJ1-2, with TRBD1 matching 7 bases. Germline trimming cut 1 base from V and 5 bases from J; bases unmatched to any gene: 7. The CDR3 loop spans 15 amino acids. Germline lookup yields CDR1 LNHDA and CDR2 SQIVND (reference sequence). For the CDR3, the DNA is TGTGCCAGTAGTATAGTCGGACAGGCGGTATATGGCTACACCTTC. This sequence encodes CASSIVGQAVYGYTF. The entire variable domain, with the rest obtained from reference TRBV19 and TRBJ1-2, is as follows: DGGITQSPKYLFRKEGQNVTLSCEQNLNHDAMYWYRQDPGQGLRLIYYSQIVNDFQKGDIAEGYSVSREKKESFPLTVTSAQKNPTAFYLCASSIVGQAVYGYTFGSGTRLTVV.

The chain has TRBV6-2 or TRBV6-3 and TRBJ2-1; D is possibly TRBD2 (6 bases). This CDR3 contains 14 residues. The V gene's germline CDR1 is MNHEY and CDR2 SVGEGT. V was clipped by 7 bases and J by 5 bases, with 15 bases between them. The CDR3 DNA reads TGTGCCAGCAACCCCGGACTAATTGACAATGAGCAGTTCTTC. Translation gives CASNPGLIDNEQFF.

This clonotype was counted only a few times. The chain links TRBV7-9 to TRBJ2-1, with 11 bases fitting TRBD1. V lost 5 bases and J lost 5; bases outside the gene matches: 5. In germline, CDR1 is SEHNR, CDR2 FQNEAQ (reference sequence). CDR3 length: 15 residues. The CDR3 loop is CASSEGTGGNNEQFF. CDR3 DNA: TGTGCCAGCAGCGAAGGGACAGGGGGGAACAATGAGCAGTTCTTC.

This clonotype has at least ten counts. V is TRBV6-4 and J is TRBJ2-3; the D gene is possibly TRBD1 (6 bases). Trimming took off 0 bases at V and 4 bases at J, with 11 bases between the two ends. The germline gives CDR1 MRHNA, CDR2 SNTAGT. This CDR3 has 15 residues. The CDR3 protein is CASSDSEAGADTQYF. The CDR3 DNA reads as TGTGCCAGCAGTGACTCTGAGGCAGGGGCAGATACGCAGTATTTT.

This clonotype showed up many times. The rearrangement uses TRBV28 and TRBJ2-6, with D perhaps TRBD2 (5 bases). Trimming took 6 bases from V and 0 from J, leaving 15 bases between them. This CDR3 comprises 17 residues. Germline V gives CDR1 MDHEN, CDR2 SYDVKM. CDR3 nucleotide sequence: TGTGCCAGCAGGGGAGCTCAACGGGTCTCTGGGGCCAACGTCCTGACTTTC. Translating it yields CASRGAQRVSGANVLTF. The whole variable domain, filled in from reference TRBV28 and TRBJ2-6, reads DVKVTQSSRYLVKRTGEKVFLECVQDMDHENMFWYRQDPGLGLRLIYFSYDVKMKEKGDIPEGYSVSREKKERFSLILESASTNQTSMYLCASRGAQRVSGANVLTFGAGSRLTVL.

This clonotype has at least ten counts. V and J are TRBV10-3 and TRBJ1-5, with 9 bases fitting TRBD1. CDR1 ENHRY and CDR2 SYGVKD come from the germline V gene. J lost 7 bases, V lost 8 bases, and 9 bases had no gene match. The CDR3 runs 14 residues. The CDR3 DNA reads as TGTGCCATCTCGGAGGGACAGGGAGTCCAGCCCCAGCATTTT. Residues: CAISEGQGVQPQHF.